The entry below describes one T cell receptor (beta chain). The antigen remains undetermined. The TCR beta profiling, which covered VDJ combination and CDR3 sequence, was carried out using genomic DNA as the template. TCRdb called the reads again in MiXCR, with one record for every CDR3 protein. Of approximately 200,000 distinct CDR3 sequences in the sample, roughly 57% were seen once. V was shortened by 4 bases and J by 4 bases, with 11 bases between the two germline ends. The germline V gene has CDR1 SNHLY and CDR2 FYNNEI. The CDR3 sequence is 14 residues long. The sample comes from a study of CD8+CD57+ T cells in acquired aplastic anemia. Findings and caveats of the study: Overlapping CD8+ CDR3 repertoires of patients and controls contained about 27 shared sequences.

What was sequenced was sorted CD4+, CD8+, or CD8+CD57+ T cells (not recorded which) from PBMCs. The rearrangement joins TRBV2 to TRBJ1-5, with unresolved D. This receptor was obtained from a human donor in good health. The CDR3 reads CASSGSLANQPQHF. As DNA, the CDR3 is TGTGCCAGCAGTGGGTCATTAGCTAATCAGCCCCAGCATTTT.